Included here is one T cell receptor beta chain sequence, with context. This clone's antigen is unknown. Base qualities are not at hand, and no much larger clone is one base apart. The immunoSEQ Assay, a bias-controlled multiplex PCR, was used to amplify TCRbeta CDR3 regions from genomic DNA. Per the original workflow: The number of nucleated cells in each sample was estimated from the amplification of reference gene primers within the assay. To quantify the absolute abundance of each unique TCRbeta CDR3 rearrangement, sequence reads were collapsed and filtered. For each sample, productive Simpson clonality was calculated by taking the square root of Simpson's diversity index across productive rearrangements. TCRdb took over this immuneACCESS table, retaining in-frame rearrangements with V and J assigned. Such tables are incomplete; in checked studies, under half of the missing clones stem from an unresolved V gene, and the remainder is unexplained. The DNA was the basis for D and trimming; V, J and clone size are from that table. This sample gives around 290,000 clones in total; approximately 91% of them show up just once. The ten largest clones add up to around 2% of the sample.

The data were taken from a study of blood T cell repertoires in COVID-19 (dated by TCRdb to about 2020). Turning to the overall study: The collaborator samples originated in the United States, Italy and Spain and spanned the acute and convalescent phases of COVID-19. The material from the prospective study consisted of cDNA or gDNA derived from T cells, B-cell-depleted T cells, or PBMCs. Subjects who had been exposed to COVID-19, were actively infected with it, or had recovered from it provided the deeply sampled blood TCRbeta repertoires that made up the dataset. The repertoires were released in a freely available public database meant as a resource for research on the immune response to SARS-CoV-2. The samples were drawn from the first 160 participants of the ongoing ImmuneRACE study and from 1,254 subjects provided by 6 global collaborators. Sample metadata almost always included a de-identified subject ID, COVID-19 status, age in years and sex. Where available, HLA class I and class II types were obtained from metadata supplied by the sample provider rather than from assay-based typing. The research as a whole found: The quantity of clinical and demographic metadata differed by source and by participant and was supplied without curation.

In the germline V gene, CDR1 corresponds to SGHRS and CDR2 to YFSETQ. The CDR3, cysteine through phenylalanine, is 18 amino acids long. Only CDR3 DNA is held: 54 bases, read in frame from base 1. Trimming takes 4 bases off V and 2 bases off J; junction bases not matched to a gene: 15. At one collaborating source in Seattle, patients were enrolled during active infection and were followed longitudinally through the course of disease. The collaborating institutions used their own protocols to collect whole blood in K2EDTA tubes. Collaborator samples were shipped for TCRbeta analysis as frozen whole blood, isolated PBMCs, or DNA extracted from either sample type.

The material sequenced was peripheral blood. The sequence was collected from a woman aged 25 to 45 with COVID-19, enrolled during active disease. Rearrangement joined TRBV5-1 to TRBJ2-7; 10 bases in the junction line up with TRBD2. The CDR3 amino acid sequence is: CASSKGEASGRTTYEQYF. The bases are TGCGCCAGCAGCAAAGGGGAGGCTAGCGGGAGAACCACCTACGAGCAGTACTTC.